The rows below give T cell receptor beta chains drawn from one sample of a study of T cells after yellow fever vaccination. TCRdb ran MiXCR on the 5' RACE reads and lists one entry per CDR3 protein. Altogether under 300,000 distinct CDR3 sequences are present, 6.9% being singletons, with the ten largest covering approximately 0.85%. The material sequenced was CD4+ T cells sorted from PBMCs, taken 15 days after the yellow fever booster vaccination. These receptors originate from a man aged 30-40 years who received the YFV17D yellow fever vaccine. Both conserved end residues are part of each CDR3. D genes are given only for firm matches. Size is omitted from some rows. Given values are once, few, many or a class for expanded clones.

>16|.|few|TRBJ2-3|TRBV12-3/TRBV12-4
CASSGDFSTSTDTQYF
TGTGCCAGCAGTGGGGACTTTTCTACTAGCACAGATACGCAGTATTTT
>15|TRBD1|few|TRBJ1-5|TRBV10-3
CAISLTGGGNQPQHF
TGTGCCATCAGTTTAACAGGGGGTGGCAATCAGCCCCAGCATTTT
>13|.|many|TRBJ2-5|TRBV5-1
CASSLIQEETQYF
TGCGCCAGCAGCTTGATCCAGGAAGAGACCCAGTACTTC
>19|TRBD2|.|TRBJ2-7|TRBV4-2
CASSQNQGASGSKPYEQYF
TGTGCCAGCAGCCAAAACCAAGGAGCTAGCGGGAGCAAACCCTACGAGCAGTACTTC
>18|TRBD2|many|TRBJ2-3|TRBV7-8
CASNPATSGSLSTDTQYF
TGTGCCAGCAACCCTGCGACTAGCGGATCACTAAGCACAGATACGCAGTATTTT
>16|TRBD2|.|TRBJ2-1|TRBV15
CATSRSRLAGAVEQFF
TGTGCCACCAGCAGATCAAGACTAGCGGGAGCCGTTGAGCAGTTCTTC
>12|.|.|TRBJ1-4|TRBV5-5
CASSLDWEKLFF
TGTGCCAGCAGCTTGGACTGGGAAAAACTGTTTTTT
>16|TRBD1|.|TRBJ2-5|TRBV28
CASTHGTGIVQETQYF
TGTGCCAGCACCCATGGGACAGGGATAGTCCAAGAGACCCAGTACTTC
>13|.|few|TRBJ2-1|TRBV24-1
CATNSGSYNEQFF
TGTGCCACCAATAGCGGCTCGTACAATGAGCAGTTCTTC
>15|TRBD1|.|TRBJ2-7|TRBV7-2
CASGYYSTGTYEQYF
TGTGCCAGCGGTTATTATTCGACAGGGACCTACGAGCAGTACTTC
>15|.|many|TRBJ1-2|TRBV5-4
CASSFRLWDNYGYTF
TGTGCCAGCAGCTTTCGGTTATGGGACAACTATGGCTACACCTTC
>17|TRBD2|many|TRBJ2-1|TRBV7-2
CASSLARGTSGPNEQFF
TGTGCCAGCAGCTTAGCGCGAGGGACTAGCGGGCCCAATGAGCAGTTCTTC
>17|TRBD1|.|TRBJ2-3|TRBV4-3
CASALQPAGQGADTQYF
TGCGCCAGCGCACTACAGCCCGCGGGACAGGGGGCAGATACGCAGTATTTT
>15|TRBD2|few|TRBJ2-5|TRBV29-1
CSVAGTSGPLETQYF
TGCAGCGTTGCCGGGACTAGCGGACCCCTGGAGACCCAGTACTTC
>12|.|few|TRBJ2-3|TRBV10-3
CAISGSEDTQYF
TGTGCCATCAGTGGGTCCGAAGATACGCAGTATTTT
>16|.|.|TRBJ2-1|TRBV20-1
CTARSAGEDRYNEQFF
TGCACTGCTAGATCCGCGGGCGAGGACCGTTACAATGAGCAGTTCTTC
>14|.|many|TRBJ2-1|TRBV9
CASRGSGNYNEQFF
TGTGCCAGCAGGGGATCGGGGAACTACAATGAGCAGTTCTTC
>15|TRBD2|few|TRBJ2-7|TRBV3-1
CASSQGLADTYEQYF
TGTGCCAGCAGCCAAGGACTAGCGGATACCTACGAGCAGTACTTC
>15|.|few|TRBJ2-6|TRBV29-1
CSVRSGTGGANVLTF
TGCAGCGTTCGATCCGGGACCGGAGGGGCCAACGTCCTGACTTTC
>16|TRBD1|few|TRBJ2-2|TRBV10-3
CAISVSGQKNTGELFF
TGTGCCATCAGTGTTTCGGGACAGAAGAACACCGGGGAGCTGTTTTTT
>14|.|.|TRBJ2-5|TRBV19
CASSTLSGHETQYF
TGTGCCAGTAGTACCCTAAGCGGGCATGAGACCCAGTACTTC
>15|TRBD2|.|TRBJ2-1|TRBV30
CAWSVPSGRASEQFF
TGTGCCTGGAGTGTACCCAGCGGGAGGGCCAGTGAGCAGTTCTTC
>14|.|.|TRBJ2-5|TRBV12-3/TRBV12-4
CASSLGQYPETQYF
TGTGCCAGCAGCCTCGGACAGTACCCAGAGACCCAGTACTTC
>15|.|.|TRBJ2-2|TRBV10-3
CAISVLEADTGELFF
TGTGCCATCAGTGTGTTGGAGGCGGACACCGGGGAGCTGTTTTTT